This TCR beta chain was identified during a study of T cells after yellow fever vaccination. As for the study in general: Preparation of fractions with low cell numbers was performed using SMART-Seq v4 Ultra Low Input.

Trimming removed 5 bases from V and 7 bases from J; junction bases left unmatched: 6. Germline CDR1 and CDR2: GTSNPN and SVGIG (reference sequence). The CDR3 runs 13 residues. MiXCR, run by TCRdb on the 5' RACE reads, gives a single entry per CDR3 protein. The sample contains under 300,000 distinct CDR3 sequences, 10% to 15% of which appear only once. As concerns this clonotype: The antigen remains unidentified.

Study observations and caveats: The bulk population could contribute abundant contaminating clonotypes to FACS-sorted repertoires.

This receptor was taken from a man aged 30 to 39 who received the YFV17D yellow fever vaccine. The rearrangement links TRBV30 to TRBJ2-1, with 9 bases identical to TRBD1. The sample consisted of CD4+ T cells sorted from PBMCs, taken 45 days after the yellow fever booster vaccination. CDR3 residues: CAWGTGRGNEQFF. The CDR3 nucleotides are TGTGCCTGGGGGACAGGGAGAGGGAATGAGCAGTTCTTC.